This TCR beta chain appears in the sequencing data of a study of T cell repertoires and HLA-DP antigens. Study-wide background: Transduced HeLa cells presented HLA-DP to CD4+ T cells.

Details on this clone: The target antigen is unknown.

From germline, CDR1 is SGHVS and CDR2 FQNEAQ. This CDR3 has 16 residues. V was clipped by 5 bases and J by 5 bases; unmatched bases: 12. The protocol was immunoSEQ multiplex PCR, while the TCRdb copy is restricted to in-frame clones and leaves out a portion. The sample holds 85,000 to 90,000 clones, roughly nine tenths seen once. The clonotype was recovered from a man in his forties or fifties in good health and CMV-seronegative. The specimen was CD4+ T cells from PBMCs. This sequence joins TRBV7-8 and TRBJ2-1, with 7 bases fitting TRBD1. Here the CDR3 reads CASSLRDSVINNEQFF. CDR3 coding DNA: TGTGCCAGCAGCCTAAGGGACAGCGTAATTAACAATGAGCAGTTCTTC.